The entry that follows covers one T cell receptor beta chain sequence. Its antigen specificity is not known. No much larger clone is present one base from it, and per-base qualities are unavailable. Library preparation employed the immunoSEQ multiplex PCR assay. For the multiplex PCR, a mixture combining 60 forward primers for TCR Vbeta segments and 13 reverse primers for TCR Jbeta segments was used. The CDR3 region of rearranged TCR beta genes was amplified from genomic DNA with a multiplex PCR assay. The Illumina HiSeq System was used to sequence the amplified TCR beta libraries as 87-base-pair reads. The paper's data handling went like this. Across the 600 to 700 repertoires, a later analysis counted 60 million to 90 million unique TCR beta chains, some 11 million of which were shared by at least two donors. Raw reads were error-corrected and collapsed into unique sequences with a nearest-neighbor algorithm that merged closely related sequences to remove PCR and sequencing errors. CDR3 sequences were aligned to IMGT reference sequences to assign V, D and J gene segments. For a sequence to be retained, a match of at least six nucleotides was required to both a V gene segment and a J gene segment. Rearrangements were called productive when the CDR3 lacked stop codons and stayed in frame with V and J; all others were non-productive. Following IMGT convention, CDR3 was defined as the stretch from the second conserved V-encoded cysteine to the conserved J-encoded phenylalanine. In an earlier analysis of 550 to 650 of the donors, sequences lacking an unambiguous match to a single V gene segment were excluded. In an earlier analysis of approximately 550 of the donors, V segments were called functional above 56.7% productive rearrangements and were called segregating when the between-donor standard deviation exceeded 5%. A statistical classification framework was built to diagnose cytomegalovirus status from the catalog of TCR beta chain sequences. In a later analysis, TCR nucleotide sequences were compared against IMGT/GENE-DB human TR gene sequences so that V and J genes could be assigned. A later analysis assigned CDR3 sequences and most-parsimonious VDJ recombination scenarios with the TCRdist pipeline. A later analysis defined each TCR beta chain by its CDR3 amino acid sequence plus V-gene family, and excluded reads lacking a unique V-gene family. To address suspected cross-contamination and a sequencing artifact, a later analysis removed 550 to 750 highly shared, low-generation-probability nucleotide sequences. A later analysis calculated a clonal expansion index for each public chain from normalized within-repertoire ranks of inferred template counts. A later analysis computed generation probabilities with a VDJ recombination model fitted to out-of-frame rearrangements, and checked the results against IGoR. A later analysis scored TCR-TCR, TCR-HLA and TCR-CMV co-occurrence with hypergeometric tests, applying a repertoire-size bias correction to TCR pairs. A later analysis estimated false discovery rates by permuting HLA or CMV assignments 20 times. A later analysis grouped co-occurring TCRs with DBSCAN, adding TCRdist sequence similarity when clustering within HLA-allele-positive subsets. Repertoires with fewer than 30,000 or more than 120,000 public chains, plus five repertoires with anomalous nucleotide sharing, were excluded from co-occurrence clustering. What TCRdb holds here is the immuneACCESS table cut down to in-frame rearrangements. Part of the clones is not present; checked against another copy, under half of the missing clones reflect an unresolved V gene, and the others are unexplained. D and trimming were read from the DNA, whereas the V and J calls and clone size are those reported in that table. For this sample the table gives about 150,000 clones, of which approximately 80% were detected only once. The top ten constitute around 4.9% of the sample.

This entry belongs to a study of cytomegalovirus exposure and HLA in healthy donors (dated by TCRdb to 2015 to 2018). Background on the whole study: According to an earlier analysis of around 600 of the donors, about 190 million T cells yielded roughly 110 million unique TCR beta sequences and 276 Gb of sequence data. About 280 gigabases of sequencing data and approximately 91 million unique TCR sequences made up an early release that covered under 750 HLA-typed donors. Of the roughly 390 genotyped donors, approximately 83% fell in the genetic ancestry cluster associated with self-reported Caucasian donors. The study aimed to test whether signatures of past pathogen exposure could be identified by cataloging public T cell receptors. The study profiled the T cell repertoires of under 850 subjects by immunosequencing and related them to cytomegalovirus serostatus. In addition to the first cohort of 666 subjects, a separate validation cohort of about 120 different subjects was used. High-throughput TCR immunosequencing, statistical association of individual TCRs with disease status, and machine learning were combined to predict cytomegalovirus infection status. A later analysis re-analyzed previously published TCR beta repertoires from 650 to 800 donors and added high-resolution HLA genotyping to study TCR occurrence patterns. Rather than drawing on any new phenotypic data, the later analysis identified candidate immune exposures from TCR beta sequences and the way those sequences occurred across donors. An earlier analysis of more than 450 of the donors used high-throughput TCR beta sequencing to judge whether each TCR beta V gene segment behaved as functional or pseudogenic. Donor age, sex, ethnicity and CMV serostatus were compiled together with the repertoire data. A later genetic analysis took genome-wide SNP genotypes for about three fifths of the roughly 670 donors and used that subset as a discovery cohort. Every repertoire in the discovery cohort had been generated on one and the same sequencing platform. Class I and class II HLA loci were covered by the typing at four-digit resolution. The number of donors typed differed by locus, with 629-630 for A, B, C, DRB1 and DQB1, approximately 500 for DQA1, some 570 for DPA1, and approximately 470 for DPB1. About five DR-DQ haplotypes were treated as single units for association and clustering because of strong linkage in the cohort. On average, around 200,000 unique TCR beta nucleotide sequences were sequenced per donor among 300 to 500 genotyped donors of the cohort, with roughly 18% of those sequences being non-productive.

V sheds 0 bases and J sheds 6 bases, leaving 11 bases between their ends. The CDR3 holds 14 amino acids from the cysteine to the phenylalanine. The sequence is cut down to CDR3 DNA, 42 bases in frame from base 1. CDR1 and CDR2, per the germline V gene, are WSHSY and SAAADI. In total, 500 to 700 healthy bone marrow donors made up the cohort. At the time of sampling, all cohort members were nominally healthy, though unrecorded immune exposures were likely present. The donor tested CMV seronegative and was one of the 352 seronegative cohort members. Every donor gave a peripheral blood sample, and the peripheral blood mononuclear cells from that sample were used for TCR beta sequencing. The Qiagen DNeasy Blood Extraction Kit was used to extract genomic DNA from the blood cell samples. What the work shows at the level of the full study, not this receptor alone: Because counts were too low, roughly 18 rarely observed V segments, including chromosome 9 orphons, were left out of the earlier analysis of a few hundred of the donors. CMV serostatus was the only immune exposure information available for the cohort. A further reported finding was that TCR beta sequences accurately predicted the HLA-A and HLA-B alleles for most subjects in the first cohort. According to a later analysis, parvovirus B19, influenza, CMV and Epstein-Barr virus appeared linked to several top co-occurrence clusters. The study gave a list of 150 to 200 TCR beta chains associated with cytomegalovirus. The 87-base-pair reads could not distinguish some IMGT-functional V segments, including TRBV6-2 and TRBV6-3, so those segments were excluded. In a later analysis, HLA-associated TCR beta chains were found to be more clonally expanded and to have lower generation probabilities than equally common non-associated chains. While some public TCRs were present in many individuals, most TCR sequences turned up only very rarely across donors. When HLA alleles, especially DR and DQ, strongly co-occurred, TCR associations were difficult to assign to individual alleles. According to a later analysis, TCR association rates differed among HLA loci, with DRB1 alleles showing the most associated TCRs and HLA-C alleles showing the fewest. This cohort had only TCR beta chains sequenced, and the lack of alpha or paired-chain data limited which features could be detected. Broadly in line with IMGT annotations, most TCR beta V segments showed up in productive rearrangements about 87% or about 30% of the time in an earlier analysis of around 550 of the donors. Three of the identified cytomegalovirus-associated TCR beta chains were confirmed in vitro to be specific for cytomegalovirus antigens. The sequencing pipeline was judged likely to have produced a cluster of highly shared sequence variants as a technical artifact. The presence/absence analyses assumed that sequencing depth was roughly uniform across donors, and that assumption may not be true. Because HLA typing was missing for some donors at each locus, association tests included only the typed subset. A later genetic analysis reported fewer N-insertions in productive TCRs among donors in an Asian-associated ancestry cluster than the approximately 670-donor mean. The authors suggested that the approach could potentially be extended to other disease states and immunological phenotypes. A later analysis found that most CMV-associated TCR beta chains appeared HLA-restricted, with HLA associations seemingly driven largely by CMV exposure. An association between a missense DCLRE1C variant and V-gene and J-gene trimming of TCR beta chains was found in a later genetic analysis and replicated in an independent cohort. In both the original and validation cohorts, the classifier was reported to diagnose cytomegalovirus status with high specificity and sensitivity. Specific HLA alleles were associated with 15,000 to 20,000 TCR beta sequences at a false discovery rate of 0.05 in a later analysis. Linkage disequilibrium might explain the correlated functional status among segregating V segments, but an unknown experimental factor could not be excluded.

Sequencing was carried out using PBMCs. The chain was built from TRBV10-2 and TRBJ1-2, with the D gene too uncertain to name. The source of this sequence is a man younger than 35 in good health and CMV-seronegative. The nucleotide sequence reads as follows: TGCGCCAGCAGTGAGTCGACTCAATTTAATGGCTACACCTTC. Translated, it reads CASSESTQFNGYTF.